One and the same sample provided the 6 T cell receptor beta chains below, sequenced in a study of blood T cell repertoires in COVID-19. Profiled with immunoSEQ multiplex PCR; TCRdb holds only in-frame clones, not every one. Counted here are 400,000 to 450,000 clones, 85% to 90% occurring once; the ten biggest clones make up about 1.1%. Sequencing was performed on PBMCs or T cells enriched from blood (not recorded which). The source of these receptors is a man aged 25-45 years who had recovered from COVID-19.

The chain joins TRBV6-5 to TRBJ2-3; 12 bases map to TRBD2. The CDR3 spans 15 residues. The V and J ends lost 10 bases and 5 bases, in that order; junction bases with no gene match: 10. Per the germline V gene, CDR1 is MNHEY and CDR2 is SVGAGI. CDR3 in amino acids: CATKRLAGVVDTQYF. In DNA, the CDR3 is TGTGCCACCAAAAGACTAGCGGGAGTTGTAGATACGCAGTATTTT.

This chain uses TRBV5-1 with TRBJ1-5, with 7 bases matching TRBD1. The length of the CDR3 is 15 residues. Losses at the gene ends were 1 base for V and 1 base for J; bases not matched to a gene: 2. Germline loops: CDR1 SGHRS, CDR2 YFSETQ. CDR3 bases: TGCGCCAGCAGCTTGACAGGGGCGAGCAATCAGCCCCAGCATTTT. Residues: CASSLTGASNQPQHF.

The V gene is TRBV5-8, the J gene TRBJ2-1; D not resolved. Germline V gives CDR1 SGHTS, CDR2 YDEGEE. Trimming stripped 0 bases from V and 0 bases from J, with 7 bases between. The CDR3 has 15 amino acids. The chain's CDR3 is CASSLDLNSYNEQFF. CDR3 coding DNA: TGTGCCAGCAGCTTGGACTTAAACTCCTACAATGAGCAGTTCTTC.

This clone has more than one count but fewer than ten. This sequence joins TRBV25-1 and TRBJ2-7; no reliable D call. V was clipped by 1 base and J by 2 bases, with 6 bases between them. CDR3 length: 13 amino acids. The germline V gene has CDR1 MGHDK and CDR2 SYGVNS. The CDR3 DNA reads TGTGCCAGCAGTGAATCTCCGGCCTACGAGCAGTACTTC. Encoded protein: CASSESPAYEQYF.

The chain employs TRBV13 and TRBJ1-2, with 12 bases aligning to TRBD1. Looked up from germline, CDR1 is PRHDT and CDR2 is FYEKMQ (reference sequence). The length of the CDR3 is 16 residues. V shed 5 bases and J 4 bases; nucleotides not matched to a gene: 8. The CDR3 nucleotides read TGTGCCAGCAGCCCCGGGACAGGGGGCGGACTCTATGGCTACACCTTC. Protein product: CASSPGTGGGLYGYTF.

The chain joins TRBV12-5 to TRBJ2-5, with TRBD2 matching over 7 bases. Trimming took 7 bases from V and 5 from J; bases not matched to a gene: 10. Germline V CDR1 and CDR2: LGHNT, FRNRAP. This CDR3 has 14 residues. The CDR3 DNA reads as TGTGCTAGTGCCCTTGGTATGGGGGGGGAGACCCAGTACTTC. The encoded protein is CASALGMGGETQYF.